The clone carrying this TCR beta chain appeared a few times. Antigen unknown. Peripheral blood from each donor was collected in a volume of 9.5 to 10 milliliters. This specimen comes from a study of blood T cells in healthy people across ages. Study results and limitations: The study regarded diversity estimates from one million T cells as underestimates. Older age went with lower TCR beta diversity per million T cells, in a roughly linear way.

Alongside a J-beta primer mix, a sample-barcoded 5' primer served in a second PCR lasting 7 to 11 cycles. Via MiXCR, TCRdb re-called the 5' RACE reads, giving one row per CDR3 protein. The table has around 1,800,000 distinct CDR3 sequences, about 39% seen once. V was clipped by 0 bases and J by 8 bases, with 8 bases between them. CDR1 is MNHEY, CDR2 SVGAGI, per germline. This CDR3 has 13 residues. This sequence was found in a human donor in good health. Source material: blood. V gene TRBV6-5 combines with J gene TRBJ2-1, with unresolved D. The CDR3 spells CASSYSMFYEQFF. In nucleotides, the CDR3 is TGTGCCAGCAGTTACTCGATGTTCTATGAGCAGTTCTTC.